This entry is about one T cell receptor beta chain. What it recognizes is unknown. CDR1 LNHDA and CDR2 SQIVND come from the germline V gene (reference sequence). This CDR3 is 13 amino acids long. V lost 7 bases and J lost 11; bases outside the gene matches: 11. TCR libraries were built from approximately 490 ng of total RNA by linear amplification. In the study's own analysis: From 4 to 6 healthy donors, approximately 79,000 rearranged TCR alpha transcripts were sequenced. TCRdb reanalysed the reads using MiXCR and keeps one entry per CDR3 protein. TCRdb's processing, not the authors', yielded these V and J calls. The sample records about 200,000 distinct CDR3 sequences, 65% to 75% being singletons. The data are from a study of healthy donors' naive CD4 and CD8 T cells. The study's findings and limits: About 13% of CD4/CD8 propensity variance appeared explained by V, J and CDR3 charge. A reported CD4+/CD8+ bias affected most V and J genes in naive cells. Negatively charged CDR3s marked CD8+ lineage; positively charged CDR3s marked CD4+ lineage.

This receptor was obtained from a pool of human donors in good health; the sample pools cells from several healthy donors. The chain is built from TRBV19 and TRBJ1-1; 9 nucleotides match TRBD1. Source material: naive CD4+ and CD8+ T cells sorted from blood, pooled from several donors. The CDR3 is CASTIRTGDLAFF. As DNA, the CDR3 is TGTGCCAGTACCATAAGGACAGGGGATCTCGCTTTCTTT.